The 4 T cell receptor beta chains below come from one sample, sequenced in a study of shared clonotypes between healthy human individuals. TCRdb's copy holds only in-frame clones and misses some; the assay was immunoSEQ multiplex PCR. Found here are 520,000 or so clones, 79% of them singletons; the top ten hold 10% to 15%. The sequencing input was PBMCs. The origin of the receptors is a woman aged 40 to 50 in good health. Some clones in this sample may be carry-over from other donors' samples.

The chain combines TRBV9 with TRBJ2-7, with 9 bases fitting TRBD1. CDR3 length equals 16 residues. Per the germline V gene, CDR1 is SGDLS and CDR2 is YYNGEE. J lost 5 bases, V lost 3 bases, and 12 bases had no gene match. The CDR3 bases are TGTGCCAGCAGCGCCGACCGGGACAGGGTATCGGACGAGCAGTACTTC. Protein: CASSADRDRVSDEQYF.

This chain connects TRBV2 to TRBJ2-7, with D possibly matching TRBD1 (6 bases). Germline assignment: CDR1 SNHLY and CDR2 FYNNEI. Trimming removed 5 bases from V and 3 bases from J, with 8 bases in between. There are 12 residues in the CDR3. In DNA form, the CDR3 reads TGTGCCAGCAGTCGCAGGGGCTACGAGCAGTACTTC. Protein: CASSRRGYEQYF.

The chain joins TRBV19 to TRBJ1-2; maybe TRBD1 (5 bases). The V and J ends lost 5 bases and 4 bases respectively, with 20 bases between them. Germline V gene lookup returns CDR1 LNHDA and CDR2 SQIVND (reference sequence). This CDR3 spans 16 amino acids. The CDR3 sequence is CASSLREGLKSYGYTF. As DNA, the CDR3 is TGTGCCAGTAGTCTCCGGGAGGGACTTAAGAGCTATGGCTACACCTTC.

This chain connects TRBV28 to TRBJ1-4; a weak D match, TRBD1 (6 bases). V lost 6 bases to trimming and J lost 2 bases, with 10 bases between them. The CDR3 consists of 14 residues. CDR1 and CDR2 (germline): MDHEN, SYDVKM. CDR3 nucleotides: TGTGCCAGCAGAAAAGGGGGTACTAATGAAAAACTGTTTTTT. Translated: CASRKGGTNEKLFF.